These T cell receptor beta chains were read from a single sample in a study of PD-1 blockade in classical Hodgkin lymphoma. Measured with immunoSEQ multiplex PCR; TCRdb has only the in-frame clones, and not every one. The sample consists of tens of thousands of clones, roughly 90% of them appearing once. The sequencing sample was made of peripheral blood mononuclear cells (PBMCs). The source is a human donor with classical Hodgkin lymphoma. CDR3s include the opening cysteine and the closing phenylalanine or tryptophan. D genes are given only for firm matches. Clone size is not always given. Where it is, it says once, few, many or a class for expanded clones.

TRBD1	TRBV2	TRBJ2-7	13	.	CASSGGQGYEQYF	TGTGCCAGCAGTGGGGGACAGGGGTACGAGCAGTACTTC
TRBD2	TRBV5-1	TRBJ2-3	16	.	CASSWGTSGRTDTQYF	TGCGCCAGCAGCTGGGGGACTAGCGGACGCACAGATACGCAGTATTTT
.	TRBV5-1	TRBJ2-1	12	.	CASSSLGDEQFF	TGCGCCAGCAGCTCCCTCGGTGATGAGCAGTTCTTC
TRBD2	TRBV7-3	TRBJ2-1	17	.	CASSPQTSGSGDNEQFF	TGTGCCAGCAGCCCGCAGACTAGCGGGAGTGGGGACAATGAGCAGTTCTTC
TRBD1	TRBV28	TRBJ2-7	16	.	CASSLDRGPAPYEQYF	TGTGCCAGCAGTTTAGACAGGGGGCCTGCCCCCTACGAGCAGTACTTC
TRBD2	TRBV7-9	TRBJ2-2	19	.	CASSGQGLAGGDGTGELFF	TGTGCCAGCAGCGGCCAGGGACTAGCGGGAGGAGATGGTACCGGGGAGCTGTTTTTT
.	TRBV2	TRBJ2-5	15	.	CARGGGVGRRETQYF	TGTGCCAGGGGTGGCGGAGTCGGGCGGAGAGAGACCCAGTACTTC
.	TRBV5-4	TRBJ2-3	14	.	CASSAGTRVNTQYF	TGTGCCAGCAGCGCGGGGACCCGTGTAAATACGCAGTATTTT
TRBD1	TRBV9	TRBJ1-6	15	once	CASSVGTVNNSPLHF	TGTGCCAGCAGCGTGGGGACAGTGAATAATTCACCCCTCCACTTT
.	TRBV5-4	TRBJ1-2	16	.	CASSRWGGLKGYGYTF	TGTGCCAGCAGCCGGTGGGGGGGCCTAAAGGGCTATGGCTACACCTTC
.	TRBV9	TRBJ1-3	15	.	CASSVGGLSGNTIYF	TGTGCCAGCAGCGTAGGGGGCCTCTCTGGAAACACCATATATTTT
TRBD2	TRBV7-2	TRBJ2-2	14	.	CASSFSSGTGELFF	TGTGCCAGCAGCTTTTCTAGCGGAACCGGGGAGCTGTTTTTT
TRBD1	TRBV7-9	TRBJ2-2	15	.	CASSLTGGRTGELFF	TGTGCCAGCAGCCTGACAGGGGGGCGGACCGGGGAGCTGTTTTTT
TRBD2	TRBV10-3	TRBJ2-1	15	.	CAISGTSGFYNEQFF	TGTGCCATCAGCGGGACTAGCGGGTTTTACAATGAGCAGTTCTTC
.	TRBV6-4	TRBJ2-1	16	.	CASSEGGTGSYNEQFF	TGTGCCAGCAGTGAAGGCGGTACGGGGTCCTACAATGAGCAGTTCTTC
TRBD1	TRBV19	TRBJ1-2	15	.	CASSPGTGVRYGYTF	TGTGCCAGTAGCCCCGGGACAGGGGTACGCTATGGCTACACCTTC
TRBD2	TRBV7-9	TRBJ2-2	17	.	CASSPGLAGGRTGELFF	TGTGCCAGCAGCCCCGGACTAGCGGGAGGGCGAACCGGGGAGCTGTTTTTT
.	TRBV5-1	TRBJ2-3	15	.	CASSLDLLGADTQYF	TGCGCCAGCAGCTTGGACCTACTGGGAGCCGATACGCAGTATTTT
TRBD1	TRBV6-6	TRBJ1-1	15	.	CASSPRTGRNTEAFF	TGTGCCAGCAGTCCAAGGACAGGGAGGAACACTGAAGCTTTCTTT
TRBD1	TRBV4-2	TRBJ1-2	14	once	CASSQTGESYGYTF	TGTGCCAGCAGCCAAACAGGGGAATCCTATGGCTACACCTTC
.	TRBV10-3	TRBJ2-2	14	.	CANSNPPNTGELFF	TGTGCCAACTCGAATCCCCCGAACACCGGGGAGCTGTTTTTT
TRBD1	TRBV27	TRBJ1-2	15	once	CASSRRTGLRDGYTF	TGTGCCAGCAGCCGAAGGACAGGGCTCAGGGATGGCTACACCTTC
.	TRBV27	TRBJ1-1	13	.	CASSWAQNTEAFF	TGTGCCAGCAGTTGGGCCCAGAACACTGAAGCTTTCTTT
.	TRBV28	TRBJ2-1	17	once	CASTSAGHRESYNEQFF	TGTGCCAGCACCTCAGCGGGCCACCGGGAGAGTTACAATGAGCAGTTCTTC
TRBD2	TRBV4-2	TRBJ2-5	15	.	CASSQEAGAQETQYF	TGTGCCAGCAGCCAAGAAGCGGGAGCTCAAGAGACCCAGTACTTC
TRBD2	TRBV7-3	TRBJ2-3	16	once	CASSPGTSAATDTQYF	TGTGCCAGCAGCCCCGGGACTAGCGCCGCCACAGATACGCAGTATTTT
TRBD2	TRBV27	TRBJ2-1	16	.	CASSSGLAGGRDEQFF	TGTGCCAGCAGTTCTGGACTAGCGGGAGGCCGGGATGAGCAGTTCTTC
TRBD1	TRBV6-6	TRBJ1-5	16	once	CASSYRGGTDNQPQHF	TGTGCCAGCAGCTACAGGGGGGGGACTGACAATCAGCCCCAGCATTTT
TRBD1	TRBV28	TRBJ2-1	17	.	CASSGYRDRRLGNEQFF	TGTGCCAGCAGTGGATATAGGGACAGGCGATTAGGCAATGAGCAGTTCTTC
.	TRBV2	TRBJ1-1	12	.	CASSGANTEAFF	TGTGCCAGCAGTGGCGCGAACACTGAAGCTTTCTTT
TRBD1	TRBV5-6	TRBJ2-4	19	.	CASSSLRTGGSGAKNIQYF	TGTGCCAGCAGCTCCTTAAGGACAGGGGGCAGTGGGGCCAAAAACATTCAGTACTTC
.	TRBV19	TRBJ1-1	13	.	CASSPQGNTEAFF	TGTGCCAGTAGCCCACAGGGAAACACTGAAGCTTTCTTT
.	TRBV14	TRBJ2-7	11	.	CASSSYSEQYF	TGTGCCAGCAGCTCCTACTCCGAGCAGTACTTC
TRBD2	TRBV7-9	TRBJ2-1	14	few	CASSGLAGYNEQFF	TGTGCCAGCAGCGGACTAGCAGGCTACAATGAGCAGTTCTTC
.	TRBV4-1	TRBJ1-4	14	.	CASSQGLANEKLFF	TGCGCCAGCAGCCAGGGACTAGCGAATGAAAAACTGTTTTTT
.	TRBV28	TRBJ1-2	17	.	CASSEGDAAVINYGYTF	TGTGCCAGCAGTGAAGGAGACGCTGCGGTTATCAACTATGGCTACACCTTC
.	TRBV15	TRBJ2-1	16	.	CATSRDPGLKYNEQFF	TGTGCCACCAGCAGAGATCCAGGACTCAAGTACAATGAGCAGTTCTTC
.	TRBV27	TRBJ2-1	14	.	CASSSGRAYNEQFF	TGTGCCAGCAGTTCGGGACGGGCTTACAATGAGCAGTTCTTC
TRBD2	TRBV2	TRBJ2-6	17	.	CASSRTSWSSGANVLTF	TGTGCCAGCAGTCGGACTAGCTGGAGCTCTGGGGCCAACGTCCTGACTTTC